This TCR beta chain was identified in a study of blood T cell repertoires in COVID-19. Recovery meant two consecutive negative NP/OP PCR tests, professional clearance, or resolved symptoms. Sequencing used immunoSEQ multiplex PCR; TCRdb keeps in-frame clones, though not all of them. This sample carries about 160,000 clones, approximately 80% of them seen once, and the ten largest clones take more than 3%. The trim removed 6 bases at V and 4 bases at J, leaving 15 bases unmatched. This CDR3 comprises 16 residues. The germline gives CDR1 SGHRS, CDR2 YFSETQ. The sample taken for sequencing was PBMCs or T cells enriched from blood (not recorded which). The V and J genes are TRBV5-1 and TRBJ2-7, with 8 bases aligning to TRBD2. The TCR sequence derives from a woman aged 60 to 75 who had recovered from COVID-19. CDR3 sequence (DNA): TGCGCCAGCATGAGGTCTTGGGCGGGGGGTACATACGAGCAGTACTTC. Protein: CASMRSWAGGTYEQYF. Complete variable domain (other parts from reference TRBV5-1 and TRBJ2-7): KAGVTQTPRYLIKTRGQQVTLSCSPISGHRSVSWYQQTPGQGLQFLFEYFSETQRNKGNFPGRFSGRQFSNSRSEMNVSTLELGDSALYLCASMRSWAGGTYEQYFGPGTRLTVT.